Given below is one T cell receptor (beta chain) in context. Its specificity is not known. Germline loops: CDR1 SGHAT, CDR2 FQNNGV. This CDR3 has 15 residues. V dropped 5 bases and J dropped 0; count of bases not matched to a gene: 3. This sample was taken from a study of OX40 agonist ivuxolimab in advanced cancers. Whole-study findings and limits: Dose levels from 0.1 to 3.0 mg/kg saw CD4+ and CD8+ blood T cells expand clonally by week 6.

Generated by immunoSEQ multiplex PCR, the TCRdb table keeps only in-frame clones and is missing some. The sample lists about 150,000 clones; around 94% were seen once. This TCR was recovered from an adult with an advanced solid tumor such as melanoma, head and neck, liver or kidney cancer. The chain carries TRBV11-2 and TRBJ2-1; 8 bases match TRBD1. This specimen was CD4+ or CD8+ T cells sorted from blood, taken in a trial of the OX40 agonist ivuxolimab. The CDR3 reads CASSPGTGSYNEQFF. The CDR3 bases are TGTGCCAGCAGCCCCGGGACAGGCTCCTACAATGAGCAGTTCTTC.